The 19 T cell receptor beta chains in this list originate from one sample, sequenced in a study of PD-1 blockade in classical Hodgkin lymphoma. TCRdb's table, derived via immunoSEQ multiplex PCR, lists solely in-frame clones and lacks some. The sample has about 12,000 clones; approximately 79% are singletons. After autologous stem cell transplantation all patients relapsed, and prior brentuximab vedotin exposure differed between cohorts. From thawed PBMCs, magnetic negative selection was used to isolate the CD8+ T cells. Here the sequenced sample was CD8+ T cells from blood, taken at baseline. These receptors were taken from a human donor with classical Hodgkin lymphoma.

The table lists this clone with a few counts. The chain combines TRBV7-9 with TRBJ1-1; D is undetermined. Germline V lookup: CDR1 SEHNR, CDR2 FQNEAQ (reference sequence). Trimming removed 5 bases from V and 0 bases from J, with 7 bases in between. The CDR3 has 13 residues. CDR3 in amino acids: CASSPPLNTEAFF. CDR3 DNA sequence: TGTGCCAGCAGCCCGCCCTTGAACACTGAAGCTTTCTTT.

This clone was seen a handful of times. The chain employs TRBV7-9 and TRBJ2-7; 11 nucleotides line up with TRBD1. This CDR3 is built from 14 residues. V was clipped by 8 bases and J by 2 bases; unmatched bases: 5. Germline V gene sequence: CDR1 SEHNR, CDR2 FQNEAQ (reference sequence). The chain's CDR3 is CASDPGQGAYEQYF. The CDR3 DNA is TGTGCCAGCGATCCGGGACAGGGGGCCTACGAGCAGTACTTC.

CDR3 protein: CASSSGTAFYEQYF. As DNA, the CDR3 is TGTGCCAGCAGTTCGGGGACAGCCTTCTACGAGCAGTACTTC. V and J are TRBV9 and TRBJ2-7; 7 bases line up with TRBD1. Germline V gene data show CDR1 as SGDLS and CDR2 as YYNGEE. CDR3 length: 14 residues. V shed 5 bases, J shed 3 bases, and the junction held 8 bases outside the gene matches.

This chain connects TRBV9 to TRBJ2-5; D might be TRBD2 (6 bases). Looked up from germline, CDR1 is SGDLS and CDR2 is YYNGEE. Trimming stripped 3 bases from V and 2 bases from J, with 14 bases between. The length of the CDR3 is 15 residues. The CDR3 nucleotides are TGTGCCAGCAGCGATGGAGGAGGGGCTCAAGAGACCCAGTACTTC. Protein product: CASSDGGGAQETQYF. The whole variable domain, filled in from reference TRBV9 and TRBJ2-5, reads DSGVTQTPKHLITATGQRVTLRCSPRSGDLSVYWYQQSLDQGLQFLIQYYNGEERAKGNILERFSAQQFPDLHSELNLSSLELGDSALYFCASSDGGGAQETQYFGPGTRLLVL.

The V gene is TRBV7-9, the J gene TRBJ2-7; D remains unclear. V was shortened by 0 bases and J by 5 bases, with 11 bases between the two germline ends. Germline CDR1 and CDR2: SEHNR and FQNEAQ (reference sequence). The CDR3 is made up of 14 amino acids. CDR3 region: CASSLAPLDHEQYF. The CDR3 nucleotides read TGTGCCAGCAGCTTAGCGCCCCTAGATCACGAGCAGTACTTC. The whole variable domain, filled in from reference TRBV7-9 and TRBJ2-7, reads DTGVSQNPRHKITKRGQNVTFRCDPISEHNRLYWYRQTLGQGPEFLTYFQNEAQLEKSRLLSDRFSAERPKGSFSTLEIQRTEQGDSAMYLCASSLAPLDHEQYFGPGTRLTVT.

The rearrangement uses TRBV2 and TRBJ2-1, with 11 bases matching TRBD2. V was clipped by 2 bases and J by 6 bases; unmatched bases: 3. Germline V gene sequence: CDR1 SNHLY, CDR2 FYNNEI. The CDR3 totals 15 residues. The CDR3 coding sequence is TGTGCCAGCAGTGAATCCGGGACTAGCGGCAATGAGCAGTTCTTC. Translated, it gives CASSESGTSGNEQFF.

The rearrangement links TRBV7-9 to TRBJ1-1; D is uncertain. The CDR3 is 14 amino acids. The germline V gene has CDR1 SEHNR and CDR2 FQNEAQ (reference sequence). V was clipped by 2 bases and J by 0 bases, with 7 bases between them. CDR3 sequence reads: CASSLYGVNTEAFF. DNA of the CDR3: TGTGCCAGCAGCTTATACGGCGTGAACACTGAAGCTTTCTTT.

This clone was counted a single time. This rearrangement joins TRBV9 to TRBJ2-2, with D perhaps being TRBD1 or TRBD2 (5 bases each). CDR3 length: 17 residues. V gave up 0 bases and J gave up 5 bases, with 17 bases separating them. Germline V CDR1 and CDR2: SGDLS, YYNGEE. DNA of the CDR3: TGTGCCAGCAGCGTAGAGGGACCGCCGAGAAATACCGGGGAGCTGTTTTTT. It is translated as CASSVEGPPRNTGELFF.

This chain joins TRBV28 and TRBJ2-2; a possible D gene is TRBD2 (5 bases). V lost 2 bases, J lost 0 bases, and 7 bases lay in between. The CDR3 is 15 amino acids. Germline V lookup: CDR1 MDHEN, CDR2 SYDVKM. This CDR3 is CASSLTGANTGELFF. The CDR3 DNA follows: TGTGCCAGCAGTTTAACCGGGGCGAACACCGGGGAGCTGTTTTTT.

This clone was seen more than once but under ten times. CDR3 nucleotides: TGTGCCAGCAGTCGACCGACGAACACTGAAGCTTTCTTT. Protein sequence: CASSRPTNTEAFF. The J gene is TRBJ1-1, the V gene TRBV2; D unresolved. This CDR3 contains 13 residues. Germline V gene sequence: CDR1 SNHLY, CDR2 FYNNEI. Trimming removed 5 bases at V and 1 base at J, with 8 bases between.

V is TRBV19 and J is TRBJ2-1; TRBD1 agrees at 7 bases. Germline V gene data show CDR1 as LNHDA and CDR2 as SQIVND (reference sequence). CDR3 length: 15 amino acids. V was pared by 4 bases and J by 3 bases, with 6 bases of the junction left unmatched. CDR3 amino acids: CASSRVTGNYNEQFF. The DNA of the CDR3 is TGTGCCAGTAGTAGGGTGACAGGGAACTACAATGAGCAGTTCTTC. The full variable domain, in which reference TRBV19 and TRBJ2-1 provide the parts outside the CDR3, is DGGITQSPKYLFRKEGQNVTLSCEQNLNHDAMYWYRQDPGQGLRLIYYSQIVNDFQKGDIAEGYSVSREKKESFPLTVTSAQKNPTAFYLCASSRVTGNYNEQFFGPGTRLTVL.

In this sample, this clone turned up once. CDR3 region: CASSPRDGNQPQHF. The CDR3 DNA reads as TGTGCCAGCAGTCCTAGGGATGGCAATCAGCCCCAGCATTTT. The gene calls are TRBV2 and TRBJ1-5; D is unresolved. This CDR3 region has 14 residues. Trimming left V 5 bases short and J 2 bases short, with 10 bases between. The germline V gene encodes CDR1 SNHLY and CDR2 FYNNEI. Variable domain in full (rest from reference TRBV2 and TRBJ1-5): EPEVTQTPSHQVTQMGQEVILRCVPISNHLYFYWYRQILGQKVEFLVSFYNNEISEKSEIFDDQFSVERPDGSNFTLKIRSTKLEDSAMYFCASSPRDGNQPQHFGDGTRLSIL.

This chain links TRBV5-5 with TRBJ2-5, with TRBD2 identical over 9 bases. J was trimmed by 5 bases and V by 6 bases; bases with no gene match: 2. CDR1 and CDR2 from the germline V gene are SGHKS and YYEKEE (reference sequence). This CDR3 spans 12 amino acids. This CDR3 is CASTGLAETQYF. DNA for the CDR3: TGTGCCAGCACCGGACTAGCGGAGACCCAGTACTTC.

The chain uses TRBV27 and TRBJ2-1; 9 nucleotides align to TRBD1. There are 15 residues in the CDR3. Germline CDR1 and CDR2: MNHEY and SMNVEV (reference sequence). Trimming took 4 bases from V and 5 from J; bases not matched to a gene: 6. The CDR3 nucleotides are TGTGCCAGCAGTTACGGGACAGGGCTAAACAATGAGCAGTTCTTC. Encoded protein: CASSYGTGLNNEQFF.

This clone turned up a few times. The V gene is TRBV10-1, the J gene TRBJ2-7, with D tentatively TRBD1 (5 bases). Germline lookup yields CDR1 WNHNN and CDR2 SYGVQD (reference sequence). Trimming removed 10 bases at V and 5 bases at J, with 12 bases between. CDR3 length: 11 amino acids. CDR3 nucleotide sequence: TGCGCCACCTCCCAGGGCCACGAGCAGTACTTC. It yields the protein CATSQGHEQYF.

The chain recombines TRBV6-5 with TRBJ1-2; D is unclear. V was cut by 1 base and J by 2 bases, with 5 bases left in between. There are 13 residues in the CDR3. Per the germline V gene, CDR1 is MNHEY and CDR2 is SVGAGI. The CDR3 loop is CASSYYQNYGYTF. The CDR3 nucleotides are TGTGCCAGCAGTTACTACCAAAACTATGGCTACACCTTC.

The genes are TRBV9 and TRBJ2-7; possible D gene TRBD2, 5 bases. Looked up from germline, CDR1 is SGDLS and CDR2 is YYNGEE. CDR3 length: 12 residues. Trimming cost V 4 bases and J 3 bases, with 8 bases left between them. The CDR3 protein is CASSPRGYEQYF. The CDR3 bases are TGTGCCAGCAGCCCCCGGGGCTACGAGCAGTACTTC.

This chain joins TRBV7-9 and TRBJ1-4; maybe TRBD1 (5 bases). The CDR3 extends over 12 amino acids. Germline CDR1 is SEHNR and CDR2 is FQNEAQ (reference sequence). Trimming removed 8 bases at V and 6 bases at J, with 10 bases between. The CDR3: CASGGGDEKLFF. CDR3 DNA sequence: TGTGCCAGCGGTGGAGGGGATGAAAAACTGTTTTTT.

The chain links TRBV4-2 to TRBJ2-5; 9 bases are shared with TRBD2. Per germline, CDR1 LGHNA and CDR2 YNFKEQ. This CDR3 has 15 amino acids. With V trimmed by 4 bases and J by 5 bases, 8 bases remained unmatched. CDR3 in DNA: TGTGCCAGCAGCCTCTCAGCGGGGGGATATGAGACCCAGTACTTC. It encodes CASSLSAGGYETQYF.